This note documents a single T cell receptor (beta chain) sequence. Antigen: not known. This specimen belongs to a study of shared clonotypes between healthy human individuals. General study results and limits: Incomplete sequencing of sorted subsets was indicated by rarefaction despite large depth. Relative to clonotypes present in all four donors, those not shared had lower generation probabilities.

Data came from immunoSEQ multiplex PCR; TCRdb stores just in-frame clones and leaves some out. The data show 2 million to 2.5 million clones, with approximately 96% seen just once and roughly 0.13% held by the top ten. Trimming cost V 4 bases and J 5 bases; bases outside gene matches: 8. CDR1 and CDR2 (germline): SGHRS, YFSETQ. The CDR3 is made up of 17 amino acids. Both subsets, CD45RA+ naive and CD45RA-negative memory, were split from the CD4+ cells. The sequence was obtained from a man younger than 30 in good health. This chain joins TRBV5-1 and TRBJ2-2; 13 nucleotides align to TRBD2. Sequencing was carried out using naive CD4+ T cells sorted from blood. Noted subset: CD45RA+ positively selected. The CDR3 sequence is CASSPTSGGSGTGELFF. CDR3 DNA sequence: TGCGCCAGCAGCCCGACTAGCGGGGGGTCAGGGACCGGGGAGCTGTTTTTT. Full variable domain (outside the CDR3, taken from reference TRBV5-1 and TRBJ2-2): KAGVTQTPRYLIKTRGQQVTLSCSPISGHRSVSWYQQTPGQGLQFLFEYFSETQRNKGNFPGRFSGRQFSNSRSEMNVSTLELGDSALYLCASSPTSGGSGTGELFFGEGSRLTVL.